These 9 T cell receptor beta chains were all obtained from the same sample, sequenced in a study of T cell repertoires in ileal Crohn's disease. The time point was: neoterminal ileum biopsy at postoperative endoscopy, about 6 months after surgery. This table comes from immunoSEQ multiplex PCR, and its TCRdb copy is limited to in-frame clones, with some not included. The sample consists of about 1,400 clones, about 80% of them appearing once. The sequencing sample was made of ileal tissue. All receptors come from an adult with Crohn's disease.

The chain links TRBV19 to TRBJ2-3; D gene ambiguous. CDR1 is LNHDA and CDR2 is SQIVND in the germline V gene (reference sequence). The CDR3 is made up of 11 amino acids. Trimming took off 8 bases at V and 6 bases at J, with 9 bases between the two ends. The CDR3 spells CASARWDTQYF. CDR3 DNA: TGTGCCAGTGCTAGGTGGGATACGCAGTATTTT.

CDR3 protein: CASSPAGQGGYGYTF. The CDR3 DNA reads as TGTGCCAGCTCACCCGCCGGACAGGGTGGCTATGGCTACACCTTC. The chain employs TRBV18 and TRBJ1-2; TRBD1 matches 8 bases. The CDR3 sequence is 15 residues long. CDR1 KGHSH and CDR2 LQKENI come from the germline V gene. J was trimmed by 4 bases and V by 3 bases; bases with no gene match: 7.

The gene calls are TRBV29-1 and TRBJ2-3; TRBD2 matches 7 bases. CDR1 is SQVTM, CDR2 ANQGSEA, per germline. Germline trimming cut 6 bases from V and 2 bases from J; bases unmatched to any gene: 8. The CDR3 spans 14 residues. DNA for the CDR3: TGCAGCGTCGCACCAGCGGGGAACACAGATACGCAGTATTTT. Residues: CSVAPAGNTDTQYF.

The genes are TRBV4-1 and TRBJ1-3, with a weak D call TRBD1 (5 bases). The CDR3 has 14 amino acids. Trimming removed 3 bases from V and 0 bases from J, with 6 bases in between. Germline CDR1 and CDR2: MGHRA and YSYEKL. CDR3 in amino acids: CASSQGVSGNTIYF. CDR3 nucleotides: TGCGCCAGCAGCCAGGGGGTCTCTGGAAACACCATATATTTT.

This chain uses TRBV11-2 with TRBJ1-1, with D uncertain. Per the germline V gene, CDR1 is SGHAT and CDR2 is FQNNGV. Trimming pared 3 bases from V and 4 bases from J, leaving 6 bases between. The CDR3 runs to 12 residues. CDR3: CASSLVATEAFF. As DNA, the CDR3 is TGTGCCAGCAGCTTGGTCGCCACTGAAGCTTTCTTT.

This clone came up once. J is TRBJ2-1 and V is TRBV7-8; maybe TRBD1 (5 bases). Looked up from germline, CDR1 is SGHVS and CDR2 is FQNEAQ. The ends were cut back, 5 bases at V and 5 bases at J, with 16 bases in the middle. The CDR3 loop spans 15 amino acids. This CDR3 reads CASSPRQKSHNEQFF. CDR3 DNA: TGTGCCAGCAGCCCCAGACAGAAGTCCCACAATGAGCAGTTCTTC.

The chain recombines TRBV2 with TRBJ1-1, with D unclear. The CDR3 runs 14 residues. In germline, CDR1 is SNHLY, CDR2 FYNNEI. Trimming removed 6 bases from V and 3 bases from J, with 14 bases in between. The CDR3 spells CASREWLDHTEAFF. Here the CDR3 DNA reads TGTGCCAGCAGGGAATGGCTGGACCACACTGAAGCTTTCTTT.

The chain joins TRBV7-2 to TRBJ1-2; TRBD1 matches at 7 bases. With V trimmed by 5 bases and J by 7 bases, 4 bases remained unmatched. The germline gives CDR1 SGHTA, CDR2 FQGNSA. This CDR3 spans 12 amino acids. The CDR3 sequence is CASSPDRVGYTF. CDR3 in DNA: TGTGCCAGCAGCCCCGACAGGGTTGGCTACACCTTC.

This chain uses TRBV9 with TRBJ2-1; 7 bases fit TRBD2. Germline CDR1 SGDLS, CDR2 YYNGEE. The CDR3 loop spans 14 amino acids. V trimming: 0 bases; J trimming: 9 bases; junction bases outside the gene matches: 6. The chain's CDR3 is CASSVGGGGREQFF. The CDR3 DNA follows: TGTGCCAGCAGCGTAGGGGGCGGGGGACGTGAGCAGTTCTTC.